What follows describes a single TCR beta chain. Authors' data handling: Using reference gene primer amplification, nucleated cell counts were estimated. Data came from immunoSEQ multiplex PCR; TCRdb stores just in-frame clones and leaves some out. The DNA was the basis for D and trimming; V, J and clone size are from that table. The top ten clones hold roughly 10% of a sample with approximately 250,000 clones, roughly 88% of them seen once. During active infection, Seattle patients enrolled and were then monitored through disease. The sample originates from a study of blood T cell repertoires in COVID-19. Study-level background: Spain, Italy and the United States supplied samples that represented acute and convalescent COVID-19. Sources were T cells, B-cell-depleted T cells, or PBMCs; the material itself was cDNA or gDNA.

V dropped 5 bases and J dropped 0 bases, with 14 bases sitting between them. The CDR3 runs 16 residues. Germline V gene sequence: CDR1 SEHNR, CDR2 FQNEAQ (reference sequence). The receptor's source is a woman aged 70-85 years with COVID-19, enrolled during active disease. The chain uses TRBV7-9 and TRBJ2-4, with a possible D match to TRBD1 (6 bases). The material sequenced was peripheral blood. The CDR3 sequence: CASSPDSFIAKNIQYF. The DNA of the CDR3 is TGTGCCAGCAGCCCGGACAGCTTTATAGCCAAAAACATTCAGTACTTC.